A few counts support the clone carrying this T cell receptor beta chain. Antigen specificity is unknown. The sample comes from a study of cytomegalovirus exposure and HLA in healthy donors. General observations from the study: The classifier, whose performance was assessed in both the original and validation cohorts, reportedly diagnosed cytomegalovirus status with high specificity and sensitivity.

Germline V gives CDR1 MNHEY, CDR2 SVGAGI. The CDR3 spans 16 residues. Deletions cut 0 bases from V and 1 base from J, with 11 bases between. A multiplex PCR was run with 60 Vbeta primers and 13 Jbeta primers. TCRdb's table, derived via immunoSEQ multiplex PCR, lists solely in-frame clones and lacks some. Seen here are around 150,000 clones, approximately 78% observed once, and the top ten hold approximately 3%. This sequence was found in a middle-aged woman in good health and CMV-seronegative. Sequencing used PBMCs. The chain uses TRBV6-5 and TRBJ2-3, with a weak D call TRBD1 (6 bases). The CDR3 coding sequence is TGTGCCAGCAGTTACTCACAGGGTCAACGCACAGATACGCAGTATTTT. Its translation: CASSYSQGQRTDTQYF.